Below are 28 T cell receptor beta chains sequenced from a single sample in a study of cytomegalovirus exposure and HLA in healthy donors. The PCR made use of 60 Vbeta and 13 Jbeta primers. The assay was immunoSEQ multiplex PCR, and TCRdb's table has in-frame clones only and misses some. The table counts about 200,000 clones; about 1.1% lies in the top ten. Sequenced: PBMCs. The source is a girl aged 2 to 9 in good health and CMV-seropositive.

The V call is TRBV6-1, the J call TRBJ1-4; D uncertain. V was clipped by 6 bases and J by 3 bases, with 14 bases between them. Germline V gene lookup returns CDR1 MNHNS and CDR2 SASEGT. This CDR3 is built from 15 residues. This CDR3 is CASRGGRVPNEKLFF. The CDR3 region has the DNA TGTGCCAGCAGGGGTGGTCGGGTGCCTAATGAAAAACTGTTTTTT.

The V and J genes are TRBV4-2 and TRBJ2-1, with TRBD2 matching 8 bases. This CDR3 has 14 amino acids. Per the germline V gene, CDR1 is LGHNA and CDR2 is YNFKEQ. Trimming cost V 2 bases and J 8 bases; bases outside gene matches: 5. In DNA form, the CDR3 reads TGTGCCAGCAGCCAATTCGTAGCGGGATATGAGCAGTTCTTC. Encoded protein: CASSQFVAGYEQFF.

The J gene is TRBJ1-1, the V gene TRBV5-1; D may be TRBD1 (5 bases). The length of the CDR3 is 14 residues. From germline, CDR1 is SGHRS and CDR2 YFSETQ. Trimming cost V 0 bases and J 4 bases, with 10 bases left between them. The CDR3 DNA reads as TGCGCCAGCAGCTTGGCAGGGTGGGCCACTGAAGCTTTCTTT. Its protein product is CASSLAGWATEAFF.

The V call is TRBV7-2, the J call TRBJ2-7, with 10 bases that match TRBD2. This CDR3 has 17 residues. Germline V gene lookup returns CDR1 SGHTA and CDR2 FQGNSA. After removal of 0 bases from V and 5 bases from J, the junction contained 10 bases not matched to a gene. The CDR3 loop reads CASSLAKVSGRSDEQYF. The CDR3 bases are TGTGCCAGCAGCTTAGCGAAGGTTAGCGGGAGGTCCGACGAGCAGTACTTC.

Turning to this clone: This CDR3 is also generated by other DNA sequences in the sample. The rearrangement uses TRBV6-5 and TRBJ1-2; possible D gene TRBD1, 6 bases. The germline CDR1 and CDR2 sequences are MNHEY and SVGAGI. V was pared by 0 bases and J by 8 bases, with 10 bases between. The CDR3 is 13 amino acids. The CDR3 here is CASSYSRGYGYTF. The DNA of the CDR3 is TGTGCCAGCAGTTACTCTAGGGGGTACGGCTACACCTTC.

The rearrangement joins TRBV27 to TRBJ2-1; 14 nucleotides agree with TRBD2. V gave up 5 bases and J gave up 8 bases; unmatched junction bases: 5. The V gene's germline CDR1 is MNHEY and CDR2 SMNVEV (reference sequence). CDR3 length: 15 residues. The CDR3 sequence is CASSTRLAGGDEQFF. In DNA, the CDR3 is TGTGCCAGCAGTACTCGACTAGCGGGAGGGGATGAGCAGTTCTTC.

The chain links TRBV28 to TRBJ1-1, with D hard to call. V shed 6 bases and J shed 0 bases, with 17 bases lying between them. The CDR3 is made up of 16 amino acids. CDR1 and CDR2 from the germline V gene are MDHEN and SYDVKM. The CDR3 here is CASSLSAGTMNTEAFF. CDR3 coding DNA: TGTGCCAGCAGCCTCTCGGCGGGAACCATGAACACTGAAGCTTTCTTT.

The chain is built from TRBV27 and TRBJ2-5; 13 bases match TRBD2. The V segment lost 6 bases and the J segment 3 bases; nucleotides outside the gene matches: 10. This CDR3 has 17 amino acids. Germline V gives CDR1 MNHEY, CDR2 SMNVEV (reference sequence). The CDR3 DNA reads TGTGCCAGCAGAGGCTCATTCGGACTAGCGGGAGAAGAGACCCAGTACTTC. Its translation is CASRGSFGLAGEETQYF.

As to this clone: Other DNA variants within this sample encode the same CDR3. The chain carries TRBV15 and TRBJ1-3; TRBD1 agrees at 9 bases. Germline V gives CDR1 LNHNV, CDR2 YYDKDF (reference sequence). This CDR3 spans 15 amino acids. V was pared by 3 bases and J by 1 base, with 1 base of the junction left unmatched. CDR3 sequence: CATSRDRGSGNTIYF. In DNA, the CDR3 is TGTGCCACCAGCAGGGACAGGGGATCTGGAAACACCATATATTTT.

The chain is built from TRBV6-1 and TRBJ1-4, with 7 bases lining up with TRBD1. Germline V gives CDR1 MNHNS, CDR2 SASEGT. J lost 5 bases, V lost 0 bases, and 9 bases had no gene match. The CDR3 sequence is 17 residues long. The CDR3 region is CASSEAGTGARNEKLFF. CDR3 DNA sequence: TGTGCCAGCAGTGAAGCGGGAACAGGGGCTAGGAATGAAAAACTGTTTTTT.

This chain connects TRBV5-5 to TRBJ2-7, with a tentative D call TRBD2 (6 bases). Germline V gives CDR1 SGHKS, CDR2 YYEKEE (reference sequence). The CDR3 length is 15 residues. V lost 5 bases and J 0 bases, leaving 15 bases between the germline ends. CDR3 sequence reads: CASRTRPSASYEQYF. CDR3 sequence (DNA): TGTGCCAGCAGAACCCGCCCTAGCGCCTCCTACGAGCAGTACTTC.

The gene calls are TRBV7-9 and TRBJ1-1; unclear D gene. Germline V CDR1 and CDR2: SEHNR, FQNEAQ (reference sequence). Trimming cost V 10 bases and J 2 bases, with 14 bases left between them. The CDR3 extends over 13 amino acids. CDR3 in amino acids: CATPHLTNTEAFF. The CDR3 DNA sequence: TGTGCCACCCCGCACTTAACTAACACTGAAGCTTTCTTT.

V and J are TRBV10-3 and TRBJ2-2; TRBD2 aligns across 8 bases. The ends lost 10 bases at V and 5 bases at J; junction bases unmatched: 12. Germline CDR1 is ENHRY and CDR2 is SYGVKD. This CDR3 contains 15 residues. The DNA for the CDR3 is TGTGCCACGGGTGTACAGCGGGAGATGACCGGGGAGCTGTTTTTT. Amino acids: CATGVQREMTGELFF.

This CDR3 is CASSFRDRGLVGYTF. The CDR3 DNA sequence: TGTGCCAGCAGCTTTCGGGACAGGGGGCTGGTAGGCTACACCTTC. The gene calls are TRBV5-4 and TRBJ1-2; 12 bases are shared with TRBD1. The CDR3 length is 15 residues. CDR1 is SGHNT, CDR2 YYREEE, per germline (reference sequence). The V and J ends lost 2 bases and 8 bases, in that order; junction bases with no gene match: 7.

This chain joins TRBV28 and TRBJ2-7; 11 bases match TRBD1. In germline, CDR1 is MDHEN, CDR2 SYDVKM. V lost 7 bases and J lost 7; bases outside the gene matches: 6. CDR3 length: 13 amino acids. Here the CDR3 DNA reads TGTGCCAGCACCAAGGACAGGGGGCGAGAGCAGTACTTC. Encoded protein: CASTKDRGREQYF. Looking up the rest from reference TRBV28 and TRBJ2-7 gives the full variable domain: DVKVTQSSRYLVKRTGEKVFLECVQDMDHENMFWYRQDPGLGLRLIYFSYDVKMKEKGDIPEGYSVSREKKERFSLILESASTNQTSMYLCASTKDRGREQYFGPGTRLTVT.

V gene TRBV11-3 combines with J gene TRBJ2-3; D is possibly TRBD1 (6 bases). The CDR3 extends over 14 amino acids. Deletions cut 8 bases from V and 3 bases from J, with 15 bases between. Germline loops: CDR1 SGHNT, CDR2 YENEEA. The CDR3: CASGTGKGTDTQYF. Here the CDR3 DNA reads TGTGCCAGCGGCACAGGGAAAGGAACAGATACGCAGTATTTT.

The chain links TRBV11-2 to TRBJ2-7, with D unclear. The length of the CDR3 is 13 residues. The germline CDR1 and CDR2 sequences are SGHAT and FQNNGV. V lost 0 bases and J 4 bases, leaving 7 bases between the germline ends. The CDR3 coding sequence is TGTGCCAGCAGCTTAGACAGTCCATACGAGCAGTACTTC. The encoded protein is CASSLDSPYEQYF.

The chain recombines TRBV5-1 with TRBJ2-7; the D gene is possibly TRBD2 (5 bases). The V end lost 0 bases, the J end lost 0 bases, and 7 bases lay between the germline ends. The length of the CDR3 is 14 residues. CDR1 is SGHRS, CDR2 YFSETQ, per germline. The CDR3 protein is CASSLGGFSYEQYF. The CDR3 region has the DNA TGCGCCAGCAGCTTGGGAGGGTTCTCCTACGAGCAGTACTTC.

CDR3 amino acids: CASSSDLTPSYEQYF. The DNA of the CDR3 is TGTGCCAGCAGCTCGGACTTAACGCCCTCCTACGAGCAGTACTTC. The rearrangement uses TRBV5-6 and TRBJ2-5, with a possible D match to TRBD2 (5 bases). TRBJ2-7 matches the DNA end more closely, so the J call is doubtful. This CDR3 is built from 15 residues. Germline V gene data show CDR1 as SGHDT and CDR2 as YYEEEE.

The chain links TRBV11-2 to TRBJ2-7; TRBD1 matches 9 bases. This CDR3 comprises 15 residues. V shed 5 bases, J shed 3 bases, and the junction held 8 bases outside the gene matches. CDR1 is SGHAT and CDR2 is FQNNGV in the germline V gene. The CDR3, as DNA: TGTGCCAGCAGCGCACCGGGACAGGGAGACTACGAGCAGTACTTC. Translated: CASSAPGQGDYEQYF.

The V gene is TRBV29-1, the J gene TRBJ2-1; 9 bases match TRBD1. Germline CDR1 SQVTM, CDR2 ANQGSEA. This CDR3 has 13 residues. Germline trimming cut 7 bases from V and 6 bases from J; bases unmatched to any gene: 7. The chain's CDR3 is CSARDRVANEQFF. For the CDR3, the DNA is TGCAGCGCCCGGGACAGGGTCGCCAATGAGCAGTTCTTC.

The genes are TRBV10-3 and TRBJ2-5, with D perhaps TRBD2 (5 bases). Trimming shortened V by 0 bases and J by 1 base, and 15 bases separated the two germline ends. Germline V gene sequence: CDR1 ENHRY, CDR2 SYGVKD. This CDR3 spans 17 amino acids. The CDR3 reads CAISESGVRRLQETQYF. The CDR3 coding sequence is TGTGCCATCAGTGAGTCGGGAGTGAGAAGACTCCAAGAGACCCAGTACTTC.

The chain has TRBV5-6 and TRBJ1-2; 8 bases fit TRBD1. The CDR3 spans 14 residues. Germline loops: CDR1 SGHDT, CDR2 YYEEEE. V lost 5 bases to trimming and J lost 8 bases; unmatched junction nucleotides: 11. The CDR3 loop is CASSLARTGFGYTF. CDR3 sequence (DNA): TGTGCCAGCAGTTTAGCTCGGACAGGGTTCGGCTACACCTTC.

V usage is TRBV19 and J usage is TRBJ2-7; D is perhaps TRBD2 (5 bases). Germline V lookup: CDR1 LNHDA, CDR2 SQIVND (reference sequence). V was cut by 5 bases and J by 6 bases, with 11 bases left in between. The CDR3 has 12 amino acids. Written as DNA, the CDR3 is TGTGCCAGTAGTCCGGGAATGCTCGAGCAGTACTTC. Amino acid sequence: CASSPGMLEQYF.

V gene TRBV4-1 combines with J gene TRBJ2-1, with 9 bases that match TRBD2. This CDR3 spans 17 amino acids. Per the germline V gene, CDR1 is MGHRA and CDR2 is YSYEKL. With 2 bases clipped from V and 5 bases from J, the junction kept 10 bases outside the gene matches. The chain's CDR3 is CASSQTPPREGNNEQFF. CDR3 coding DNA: TGCGCCAGCAGCCAAACCCCGCCGCGGGAGGGAAACAATGAGCAGTTCTTC.

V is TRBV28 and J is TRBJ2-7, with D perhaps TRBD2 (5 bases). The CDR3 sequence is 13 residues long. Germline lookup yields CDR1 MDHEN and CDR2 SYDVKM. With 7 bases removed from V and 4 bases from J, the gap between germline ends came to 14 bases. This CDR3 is CASTAGVLYEQYF. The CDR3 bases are TGTGCCAGCACCGCCGGGGTATTGTACGAGCAGTACTTC.

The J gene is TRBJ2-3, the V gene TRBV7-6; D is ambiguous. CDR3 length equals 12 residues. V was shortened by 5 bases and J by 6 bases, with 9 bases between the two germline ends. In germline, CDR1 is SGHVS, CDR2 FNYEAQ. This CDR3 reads CASSLILDTQYF. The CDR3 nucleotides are TGTGCCAGCAGCCTTATTCTGGATACGCAGTATTTT.

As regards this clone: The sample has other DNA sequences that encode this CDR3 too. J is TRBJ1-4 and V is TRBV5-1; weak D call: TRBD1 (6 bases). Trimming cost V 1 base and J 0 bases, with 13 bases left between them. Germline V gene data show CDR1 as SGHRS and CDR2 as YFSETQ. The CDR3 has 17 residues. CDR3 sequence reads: CASSLQGQNPTNEKLFF. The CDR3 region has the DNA TGCGCCAGCAGCTTGCAGGGGCAGAACCCAACTAATGAAAAACTGTTTTTT.